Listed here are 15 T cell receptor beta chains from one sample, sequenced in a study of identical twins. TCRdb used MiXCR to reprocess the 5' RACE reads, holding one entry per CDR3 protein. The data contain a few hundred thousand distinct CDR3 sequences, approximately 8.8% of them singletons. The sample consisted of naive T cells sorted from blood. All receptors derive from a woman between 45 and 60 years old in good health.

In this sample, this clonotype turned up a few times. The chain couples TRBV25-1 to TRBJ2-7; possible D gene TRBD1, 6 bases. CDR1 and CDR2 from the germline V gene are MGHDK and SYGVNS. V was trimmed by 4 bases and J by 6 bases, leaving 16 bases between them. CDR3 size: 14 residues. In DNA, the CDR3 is TGTGCCAGCAGTGTGATCCCAGGGGTCGGCGAGCAGTACGTC. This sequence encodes CASSVIPGVGEQYV.

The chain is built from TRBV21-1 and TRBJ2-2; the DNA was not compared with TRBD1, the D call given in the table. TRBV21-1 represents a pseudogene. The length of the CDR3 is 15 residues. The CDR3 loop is CASWGTGVNTGELFF. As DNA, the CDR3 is TGTGCCAGCTGGGGGACAGGGGTGAACACCGGGGAGCTGTTTTTT.

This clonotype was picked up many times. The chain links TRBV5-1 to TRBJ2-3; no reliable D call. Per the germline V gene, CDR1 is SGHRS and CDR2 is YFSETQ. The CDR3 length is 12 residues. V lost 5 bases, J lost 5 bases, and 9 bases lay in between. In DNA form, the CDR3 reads TGCGCCAGCAGAGCGTATGGAGATACGCAGTATTTT. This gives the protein CASRAYGDTQYF.

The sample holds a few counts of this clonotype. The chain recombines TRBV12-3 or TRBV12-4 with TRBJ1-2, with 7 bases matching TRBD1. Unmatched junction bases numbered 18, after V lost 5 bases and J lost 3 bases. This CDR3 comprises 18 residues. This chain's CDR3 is CASSNRGNSDRVDYGYTF. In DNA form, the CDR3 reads TGTGCCAGCAGTAACAGAGGAAACTCAGACAGGGTCGACTATGGCTACACCTTC.

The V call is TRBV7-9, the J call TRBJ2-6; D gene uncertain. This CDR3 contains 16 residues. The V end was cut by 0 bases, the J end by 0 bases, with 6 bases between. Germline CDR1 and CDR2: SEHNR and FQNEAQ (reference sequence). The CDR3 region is CASSLALSSGANVLTF. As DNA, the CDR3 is TGTGCCAGCAGCTTAGCTCTGAGCTCTGGGGCCAACGTCCTGACTTTC.

The CDR3 sequence is CASISSGTKLRNEQFF. The CDR3 region has the DNA TGTGCCAGCATTTCTTCGGGGACTAAGCTCAGAAATGAGCAGTTCTTC. The genes are TRBV12-3 or TRBV12-4 and TRBJ2-1; 7 nucleotides line up with TRBD2. The CDR3 spans 16 residues. The trim removed 7 bases at V and 7 bases at J, leaving 16 bases unmatched.

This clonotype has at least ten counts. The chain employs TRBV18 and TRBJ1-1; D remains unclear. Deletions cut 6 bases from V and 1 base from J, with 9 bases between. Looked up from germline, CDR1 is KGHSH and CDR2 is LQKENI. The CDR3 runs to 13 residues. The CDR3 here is CASSGIPNTEAFF. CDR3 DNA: TGTGCCAGCTCCGGCATCCCGAACACTGAAGCTTTCTTT.

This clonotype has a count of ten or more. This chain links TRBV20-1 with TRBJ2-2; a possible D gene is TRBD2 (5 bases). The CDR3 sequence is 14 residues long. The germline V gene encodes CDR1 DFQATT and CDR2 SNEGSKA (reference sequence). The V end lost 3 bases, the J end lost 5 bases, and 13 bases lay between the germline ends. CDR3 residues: CSASWPGGTGELFF. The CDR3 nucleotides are TGCAGTGCTAGTTGGCCCGGAGGTACCGGGGAGCTGTTTTTT.

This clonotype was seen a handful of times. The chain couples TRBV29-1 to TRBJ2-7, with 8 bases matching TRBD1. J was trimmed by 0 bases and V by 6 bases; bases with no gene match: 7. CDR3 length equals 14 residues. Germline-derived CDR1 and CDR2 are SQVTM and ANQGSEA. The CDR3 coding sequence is TGCAGCGTAGCGGACAGGGTAGGCTCCTACGAGCAGTACTTC. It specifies CSVADRVGSYEQYF.

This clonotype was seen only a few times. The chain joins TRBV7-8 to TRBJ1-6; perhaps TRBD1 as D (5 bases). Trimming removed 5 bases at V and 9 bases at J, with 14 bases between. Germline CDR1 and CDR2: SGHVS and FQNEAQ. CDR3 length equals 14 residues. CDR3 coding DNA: TGTGCCAGCAGCCTCCCACAGGACGGTTCACCCCTCCACTTT. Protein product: CASSLPQDGSPLHF.

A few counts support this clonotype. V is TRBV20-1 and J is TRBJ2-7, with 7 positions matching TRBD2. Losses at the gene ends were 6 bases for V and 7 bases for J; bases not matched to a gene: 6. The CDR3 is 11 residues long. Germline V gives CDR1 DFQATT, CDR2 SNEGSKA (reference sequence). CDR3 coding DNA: TGCAGTGCCACTTCCGGGGGGGAGCAGTACTTC. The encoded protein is CSATSGGEQYF.

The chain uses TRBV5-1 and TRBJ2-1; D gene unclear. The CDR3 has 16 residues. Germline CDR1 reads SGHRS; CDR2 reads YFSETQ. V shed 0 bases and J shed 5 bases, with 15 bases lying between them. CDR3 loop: CASSLAPRQVHNEQFF. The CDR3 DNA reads TGCGCCAGCAGCTTGGCCCCCAGGCAGGTTCACAATGAGCAGTTCTTC.

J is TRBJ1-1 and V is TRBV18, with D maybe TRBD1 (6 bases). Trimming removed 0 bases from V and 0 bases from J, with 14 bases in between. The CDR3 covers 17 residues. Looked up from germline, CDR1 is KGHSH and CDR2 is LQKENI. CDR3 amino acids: CASSPPGQSSMNTEAFF. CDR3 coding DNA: TGTGCCAGCTCACCACCGGGACAATCTTCCATGAACACTGAAGCTTTCTTT.

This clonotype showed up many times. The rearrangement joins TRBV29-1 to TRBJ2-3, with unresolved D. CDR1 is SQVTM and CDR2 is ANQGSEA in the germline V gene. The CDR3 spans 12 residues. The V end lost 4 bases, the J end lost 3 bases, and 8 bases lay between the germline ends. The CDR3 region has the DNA TGCAGCGTTGTGGGCGGAACAGATACGCAGTATTTT. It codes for CSVVGGTDTQYF.

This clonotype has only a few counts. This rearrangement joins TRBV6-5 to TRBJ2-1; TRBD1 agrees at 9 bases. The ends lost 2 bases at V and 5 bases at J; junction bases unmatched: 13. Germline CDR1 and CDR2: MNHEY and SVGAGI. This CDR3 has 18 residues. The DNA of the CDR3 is TGTGCCAGCAGTTACCGGGACAGGGCGAATATTCTGGACAATGAGCAGTTCTTC. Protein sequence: CASSYRDRANILDNEQFF.